This T cell receptor (beta chain) was identified in a study of T cell responses to AZD1222 COVID-19 vaccine. Findings and caveats of the study: Of the AZD1222 recipients, only five to seven were seropositive at baseline. It was only after the peak T cell response that any repertoires were sampled. Possibly, clonal diversity was underestimated; donors were largely white British and included more females. Among spike-specific TCRs, nearly half reportedly target unmutated variant regions.

TCRdb's table, derived via immunoSEQ multiplex PCR, lists solely in-frame clones and lacks some. In the table there are about 120,000 clones, approximately 92% of which are singletons. About this clone itself: Its antigen remains unidentified.

Germline V lookup: CDR1 SGHRS, CDR2 YFSETQ. The CDR3 sequence is 13 residues long. Trimming removed 4 bases at V and 7 bases at J, with 15 bases between. The specimen comprised peripheral blood, sampled 28 days after the second dose of the MenACWY control vaccine. This receptor was obtained from an adult who received the MenACWY meningococcal vaccine as a control. The chain uses TRBV5-1 and TRBJ2-7, with D hard to call. The CDR3 protein is CASSPVLLGEQYF. The CDR3 nucleotides read TGCGCCAGCAGCCCGGTTTTATTGGGGGAGCAGTACTTC. The full variable domain, with the rest looked up from reference TRBV5-1 and TRBJ2-7, is KAGVTQTPRYLIKTRGQQVTLSCSPISGHRSVSWYQQTPGQGLQFLFEYFSETQRNKGNFPGRFSGRQFSNSRSEMNVSTLELGDSALYLCASSPVLLGEQYFGPGTRLTVT.